The T cell receptor (beta chain) under discussion was sequenced for a study of PD-1 blockade in classical Hodgkin lymphoma. Overall study findings and caveats: CD4+ but not CD8+ TCR diversity rose significantly by C4D1.

V was trimmed by 5 bases and J by 6 bases, leaving 11 bases between them. This CDR3 has 13 residues. Germline CDR1 and CDR2: SGHTA and FQGNSA. Clones were sequenced by immunoSEQ multiplex PCR, and TCRdb holds only the in-frame ones, with some missing. The sample contains tens of thousands of clones, roughly 87% of which appear only once. This clone was recorded only once. Its antigen is as yet unknown. All the patients suffered relapse after autologous stem cell transplantation, and brentuximab vedotin exposure differed. Thawed PBMCs yielded CD4+ T cells through magnetic negative selection. This clonotype originated in a human donor with classical Hodgkin lymphoma. This sequence joins TRBV7-2 and TRBJ2-4, with a weak D call TRBD1 (5 bases). This sample comprised CD4+ T cells from blood, obtained at baseline. The CDR3 loop reads CASSTMDTNIQYF. CDR3 DNA: TGTGCCAGCAGCACCATGGACACAAACATTCAGTACTTC.